This T cell receptor (beta chain) was observed in a study of control samples from healthy donors and cancer patients. Unmatched junction bases numbered 11, after V lost 9 bases and J lost 8 bases. The CDR3 runs to 15 residues. Germline-derived CDR1 and CDR2 are MNHEY and SMNVEV (reference sequence). Assay used: immunoSEQ multiplex PCR; TCRdb lists only in-frame clones, some missing. The table has 68,000 or so clones, about 83% seen once. Material: blood. This clonotype was sampled from a man aged 60 to 75 in good health. The V and J genes are TRBV27 and TRBJ1-6; TRBD1 matches 9 bases. The CDR3 sequence: CASSRGTGSHSPLHF. In nucleotides, the CDR3 is TGTGCCAGTTCTAGGGGGACAGGGAGTCATTCACCCCTCCACTTT.